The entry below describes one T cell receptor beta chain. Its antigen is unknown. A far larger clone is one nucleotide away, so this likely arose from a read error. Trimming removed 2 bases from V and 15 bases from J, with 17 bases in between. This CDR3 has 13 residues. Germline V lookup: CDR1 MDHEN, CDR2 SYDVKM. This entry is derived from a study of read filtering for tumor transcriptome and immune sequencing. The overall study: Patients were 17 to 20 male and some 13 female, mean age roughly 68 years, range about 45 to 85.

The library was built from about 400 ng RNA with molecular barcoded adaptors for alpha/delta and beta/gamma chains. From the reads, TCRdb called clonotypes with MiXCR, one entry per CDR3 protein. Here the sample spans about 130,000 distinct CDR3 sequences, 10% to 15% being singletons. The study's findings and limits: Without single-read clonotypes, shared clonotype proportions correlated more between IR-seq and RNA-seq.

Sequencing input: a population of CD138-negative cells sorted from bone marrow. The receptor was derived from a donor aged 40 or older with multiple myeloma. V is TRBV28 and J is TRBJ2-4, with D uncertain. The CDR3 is CASSLNPDHERYF. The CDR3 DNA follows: TGTGCCAGCAGTTTAAACCCGGACCACGAGCGGTACTTC.